The clone carrying this TCR beta chain was counted only a few times. Germline CDR1 and CDR2: SGHVS and FNYEAQ. The CDR3 consists of 15 residues. The ends lost 5 bases at V and 7 bases at J; junction bases unmatched: 6. Next came a second PCR, run for about 7 to 12 cycles, which used a sample-barcoded 5' primer along with a J-beta primer mix. MiXCR, applied by TCRdb to the 5' RACE reads, yields one record per CDR3 protein. The profile shows fewer than 650,000 distinct CDR3 sequences, roughly a quarter of them singletons. These data belong to a study of blood T cells in healthy people across ages. This sample also appeared in a second study, on T cells of mothers and their children.

V is TRBV7-6 and J is TRBJ2-1, with 12 bases that match TRBD2. Specimen: blood. This clonotype originated in a boy aged 2 to 9 in good health. The CDR3 DNA reads TGTGCCAGCAGCCTAGAGACTAGCGGGAGTAATGAGCAGTTCTTC. Translated: CASSLETSGSNEQFF.